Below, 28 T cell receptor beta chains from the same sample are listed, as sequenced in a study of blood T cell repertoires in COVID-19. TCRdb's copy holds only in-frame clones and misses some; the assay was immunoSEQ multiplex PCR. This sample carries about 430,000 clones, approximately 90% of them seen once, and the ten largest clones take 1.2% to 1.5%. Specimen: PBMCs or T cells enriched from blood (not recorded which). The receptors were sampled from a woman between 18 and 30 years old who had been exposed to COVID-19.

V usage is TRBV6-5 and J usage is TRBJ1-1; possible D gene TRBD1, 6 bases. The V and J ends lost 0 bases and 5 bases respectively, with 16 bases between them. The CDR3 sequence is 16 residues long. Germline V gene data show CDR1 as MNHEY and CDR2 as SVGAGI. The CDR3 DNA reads TGTGCCAGCAGTTACTCACCGCTAGAAAGGGGGACTGAAGCTTTCTTT. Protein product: CASSYSPLERGTEAFF.

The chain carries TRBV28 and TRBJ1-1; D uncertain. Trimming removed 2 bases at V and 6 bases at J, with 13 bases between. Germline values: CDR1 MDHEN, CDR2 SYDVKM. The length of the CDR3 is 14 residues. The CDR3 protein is CASSLLQRSAEAFF. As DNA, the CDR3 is TGTGCCAGCAGTTTACTCCAGAGGAGCGCTGAAGCTTTCTTT.

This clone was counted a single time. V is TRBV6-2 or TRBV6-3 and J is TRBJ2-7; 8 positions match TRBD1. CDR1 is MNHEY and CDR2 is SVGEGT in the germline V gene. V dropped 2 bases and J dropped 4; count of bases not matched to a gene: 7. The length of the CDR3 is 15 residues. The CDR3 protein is CASSYPQGGFYEQYF. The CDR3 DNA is TGTGCCAGCAGTTACCCACAGGGGGGTTTTTACGAGCAGTACTTC.

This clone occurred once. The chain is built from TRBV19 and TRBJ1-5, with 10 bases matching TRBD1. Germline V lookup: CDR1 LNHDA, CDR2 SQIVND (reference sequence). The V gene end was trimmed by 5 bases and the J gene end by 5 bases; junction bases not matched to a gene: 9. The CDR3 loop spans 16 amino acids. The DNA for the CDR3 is TGTGCCAGTAGTCTACCCGGGACAGGGGTCCATCAGCCCCAGCATTTT. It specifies CASSLPGTGVHQPQHF.

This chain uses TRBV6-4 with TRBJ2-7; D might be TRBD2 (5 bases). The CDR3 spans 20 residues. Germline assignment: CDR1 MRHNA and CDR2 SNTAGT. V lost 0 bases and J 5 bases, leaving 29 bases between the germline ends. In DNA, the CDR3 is TGTGCCAGCAGTGACTCAGCGCATCCCCACCCCCCCGGGAAGAAGGACGAGCAGTACTTC. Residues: CASSDSAHPHPPGKKDEQYF.

CDR3 sequence (DNA): TGTGCCAGCTCACCATTTAGGTTTCAGGGCGGAAACATTCAGTACTTC. Residues: CASSPFRFQGGNIQYF. The rearrangement links TRBV18 to TRBJ2-4; D may be TRBD1 (5 bases). In germline, CDR1 is KGHSH, CDR2 LQKENI. This CDR3 region has 16 residues. Trimming stripped 2 bases from V and 6 bases from J, with 17 bases between.

The CDR3 loop is CASRIEGTDSTEAFF. The CDR3 region has the DNA TGTGCCAGCAGGATCGAAGGGACAGACTCCACTGAAGCTTTCTTT. The rearrangement links TRBV2 to TRBJ1-1, with 7 bases fitting TRBD1. The CDR3 runs to 15 residues. Germline CDR1 and CDR2: SNHLY and FYNNEI. With V trimmed by 6 bases and J by 4 bases, 11 bases remained unmatched.

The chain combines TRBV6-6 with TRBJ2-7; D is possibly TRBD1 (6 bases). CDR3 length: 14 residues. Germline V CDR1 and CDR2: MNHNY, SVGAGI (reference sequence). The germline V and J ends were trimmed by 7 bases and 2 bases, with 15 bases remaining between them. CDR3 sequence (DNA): TGTGCCAGCACTTCTACTGGGGACACCTACGAGCAGTACTTC. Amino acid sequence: CASTSTGDTYEQYF.

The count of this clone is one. CDR3 residues: CASSSDRGSTDTQYF. The CDR3 nucleotides are TGCGCCAGCAGCTCCGACAGGGGTAGCACAGATACGCAGTATTTT. The chain employs TRBV5-1 and TRBJ2-3, with TRBD1 matching over 8 bases. The trim removed 3 bases at V and 0 bases at J, leaving 3 bases unmatched. Germline V gene data show CDR1 as SGHRS and CDR2 as YFSETQ. CDR3 length equals 15 residues.

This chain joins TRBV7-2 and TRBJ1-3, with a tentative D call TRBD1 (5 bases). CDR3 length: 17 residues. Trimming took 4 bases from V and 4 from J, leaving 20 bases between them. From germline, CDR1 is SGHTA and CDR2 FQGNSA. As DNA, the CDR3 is TGTGCCAGCAGCTCCGGCGGGCGGGACCCGGGGGGAAACACCATATATTTT. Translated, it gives CASSSGGRDPGGNTIYF.

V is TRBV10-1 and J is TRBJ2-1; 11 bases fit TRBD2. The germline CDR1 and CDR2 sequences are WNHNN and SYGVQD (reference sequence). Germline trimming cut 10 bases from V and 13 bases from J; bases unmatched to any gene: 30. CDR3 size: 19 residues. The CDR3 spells CATGQERLGVAGGPQVQFF. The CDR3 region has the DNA TGCGCCACCGGACAGGAAAGGTTAGGCGTAGCGGGAGGGCCCCAAGTCCAGTTCTTC.

This chain's CDR3 is CASSESSSNLAQFF. The CDR3 DNA reads TGCGCCAGCAGTGAGTCTTCTTCTAACCTAGCGCAGTTCTTC. The chain recombines TRBV10-1 with TRBJ2-1, with a weak D call TRBD2 (5 bases). Germline assignment: CDR1 WNHNN and CDR2 SYGVQD (reference sequence). V was cut by 0 bases and J by 12 bases, with 15 bases left in between. The CDR3 sequence is 14 residues long.

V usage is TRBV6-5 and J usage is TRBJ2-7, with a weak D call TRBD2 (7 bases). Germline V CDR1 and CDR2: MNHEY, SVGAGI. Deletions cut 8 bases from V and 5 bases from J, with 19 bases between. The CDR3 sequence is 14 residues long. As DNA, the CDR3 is TGTGCCAGCCTGAACGGAGGGGGGGCCGACGAGCAGTACTTC. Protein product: CASLNGGGADEQYF.

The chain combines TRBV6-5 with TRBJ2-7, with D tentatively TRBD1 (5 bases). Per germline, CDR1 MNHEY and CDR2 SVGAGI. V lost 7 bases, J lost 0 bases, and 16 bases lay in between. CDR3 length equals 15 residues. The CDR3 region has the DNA TGTGCCAGCAACCAGCTGGGGCGTAGCTCCTACGAGCAGTACTTC. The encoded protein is CASNQLGRSSYEQYF.

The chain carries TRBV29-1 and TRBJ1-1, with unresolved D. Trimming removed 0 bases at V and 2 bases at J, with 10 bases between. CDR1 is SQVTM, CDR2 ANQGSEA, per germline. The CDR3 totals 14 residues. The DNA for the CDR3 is TGCAGCGTTGAAGATGCCCGCTACAACACTGAAGCTTTCTTT. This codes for CSVEDARYNTEAFF. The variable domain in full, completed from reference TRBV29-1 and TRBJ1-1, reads SAVISQKPSRDICQRGTSLTIQCQVDSQVTMMFWYRQQPGQSLTLIATANQGSEATYESGFVIDKFPISRPNLTFSTLTVSNMSPEDSSIYLCSVEDARYNTEAFFGQGTRLTVV.

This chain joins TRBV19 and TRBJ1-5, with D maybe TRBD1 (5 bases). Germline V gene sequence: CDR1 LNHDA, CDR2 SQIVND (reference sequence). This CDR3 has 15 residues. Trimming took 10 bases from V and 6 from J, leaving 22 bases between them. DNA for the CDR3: TGTGCCACCGAGTATACAGGAGGGGTGGGTCAGCCCCAGCATTTT. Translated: CATEYTGGVGQPQHF.

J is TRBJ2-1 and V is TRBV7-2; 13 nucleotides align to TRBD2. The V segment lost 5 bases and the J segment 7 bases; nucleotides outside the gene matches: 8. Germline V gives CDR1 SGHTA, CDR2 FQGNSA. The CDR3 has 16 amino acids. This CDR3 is CASSLRLAGGRNEQFF. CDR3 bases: TGTGCCAGCAGCCTGAGACTAGCGGGAGGTCGGAATGAGCAGTTCTTC.

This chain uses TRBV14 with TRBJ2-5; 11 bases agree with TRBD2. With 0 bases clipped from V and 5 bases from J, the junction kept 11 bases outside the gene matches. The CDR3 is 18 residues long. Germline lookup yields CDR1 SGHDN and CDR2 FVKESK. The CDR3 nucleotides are TGTGCCAGCAGCCAAGAGAAGGGGCTAGCGGGAGGATTGGAGACCCAGTACTTC. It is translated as CASSQEKGLAGGLETQYF. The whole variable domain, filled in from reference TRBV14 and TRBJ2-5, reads EAGVTQFPSHSVIEKGQTVTLRCDPISGHDNLYWYRRVMGKEIKFLLHFVKESKQDESGMPNNRFLAERTGGTYSTLKVQPAELEDSGVYFCASSQEKGLAGGLETQYFGPGTRLLVL.

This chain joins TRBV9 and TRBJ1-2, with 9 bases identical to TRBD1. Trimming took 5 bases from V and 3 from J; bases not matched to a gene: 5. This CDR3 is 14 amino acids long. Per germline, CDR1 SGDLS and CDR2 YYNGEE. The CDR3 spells CASRGWTGDYGYTF. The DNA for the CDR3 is TGTGCCAGCAGGGGATGGACAGGGGACTATGGCTACACCTTC.

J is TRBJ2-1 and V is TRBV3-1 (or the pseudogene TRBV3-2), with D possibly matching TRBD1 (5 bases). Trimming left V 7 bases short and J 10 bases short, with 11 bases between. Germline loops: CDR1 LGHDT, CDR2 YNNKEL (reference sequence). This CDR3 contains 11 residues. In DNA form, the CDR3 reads TGTGCCAGCACAGGGTCAAAAGAGCAGTTCTTC. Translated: CASTGSKEQFF.

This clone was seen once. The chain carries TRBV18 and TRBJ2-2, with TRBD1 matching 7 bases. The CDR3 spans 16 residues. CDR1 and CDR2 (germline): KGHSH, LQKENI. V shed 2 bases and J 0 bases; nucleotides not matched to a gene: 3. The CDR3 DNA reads TGTGCCAGCTCACCATCCGGGACAGCGAACACCGGGGAGCTGTTTTTT. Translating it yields CASSPSGTANTGELFF.

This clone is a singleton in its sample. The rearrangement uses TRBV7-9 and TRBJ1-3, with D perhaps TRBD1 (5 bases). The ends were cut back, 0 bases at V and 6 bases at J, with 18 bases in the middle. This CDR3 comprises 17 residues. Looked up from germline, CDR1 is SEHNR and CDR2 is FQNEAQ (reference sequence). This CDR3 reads CASSLAGRSGGENTIYF. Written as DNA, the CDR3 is TGTGCCAGCAGCTTAGCTGGTAGATCCGGGGGAGAAAACACCATATATTTT.

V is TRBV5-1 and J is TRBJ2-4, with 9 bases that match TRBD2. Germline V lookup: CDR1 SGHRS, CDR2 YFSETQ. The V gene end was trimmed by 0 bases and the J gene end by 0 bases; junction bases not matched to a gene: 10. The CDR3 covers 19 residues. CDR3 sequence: CASSLVSGRNDLAKNIQYF. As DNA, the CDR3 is TGCGCCAGCAGCTTGGTTAGCGGGAGAAACGATTTAGCCAAAAACATTCAGTACTTC.

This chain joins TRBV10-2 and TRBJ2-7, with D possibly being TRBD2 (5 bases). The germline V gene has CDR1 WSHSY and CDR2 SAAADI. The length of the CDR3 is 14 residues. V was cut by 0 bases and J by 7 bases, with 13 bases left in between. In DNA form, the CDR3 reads TGCGCCAGCAGTGAGTCGTTTAGCGCGAGTGAGCAGTACTTC. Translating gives CASSESFSASEQYF.

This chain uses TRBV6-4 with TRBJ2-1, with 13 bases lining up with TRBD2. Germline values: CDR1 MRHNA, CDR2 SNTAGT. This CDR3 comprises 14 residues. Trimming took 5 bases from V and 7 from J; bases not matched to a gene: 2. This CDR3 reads CASSPLAGGNEQFF. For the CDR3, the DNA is TGTGCCAGCAGTCCACTAGCGGGAGGGAATGAGCAGTTCTTC.

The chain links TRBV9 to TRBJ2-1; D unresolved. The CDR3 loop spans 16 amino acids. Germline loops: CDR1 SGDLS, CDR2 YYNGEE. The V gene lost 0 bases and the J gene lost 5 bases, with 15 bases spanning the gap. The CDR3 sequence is CASSVERSLLNNEQFF. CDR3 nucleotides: TGTGCCAGCAGCGTAGAGAGGTCCCTACTCAACAATGAGCAGTTCTTC.

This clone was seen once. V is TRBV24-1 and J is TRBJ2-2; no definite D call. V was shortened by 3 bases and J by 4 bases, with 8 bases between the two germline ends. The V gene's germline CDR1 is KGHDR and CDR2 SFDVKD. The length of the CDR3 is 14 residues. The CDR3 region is CATSDTSRTGELFF. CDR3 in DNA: TGTGCCACCAGTGATACGAGCCGCACCGGGGAGCTGTTTTTT.

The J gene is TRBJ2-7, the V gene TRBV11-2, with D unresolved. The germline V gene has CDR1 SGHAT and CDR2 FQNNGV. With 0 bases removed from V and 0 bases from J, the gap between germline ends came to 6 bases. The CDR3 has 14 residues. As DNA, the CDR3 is TGTGCCAGCAGCTTAGACACTTACTCCTACGAGCAGTACTTC. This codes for CASSLDTYSYEQYF.